What follows is one T cell receptor (beta chain) and its context. Its antigen remains unidentified. These data come from a study of shared clonotypes between healthy human individuals. Study outcomes and limitations: Naive subsets generally exceeded memory subsets in estimated richness.

The split of CD4+ cells yielded CD45RA+ naive and CD45RA-negative memory subsets. Every immunoSEQ plate was one replicate of a subset's evenly spread DNA. Method: immunoSEQ multiplex PCR; TCRdb's copy keeps in-frame clones and lacks some. The repertoire holds over a million clones, with approximately 98.5% as singletons. The V and J ends lost 0 bases and 3 bases, in that order; junction bases with no gene match: 4. The germline gives CDR1 SGDLS, CDR2 YYNGEE. This CDR3 comprises 15 residues. Sequencing input: naive CD4+ T cells sorted from blood. Subset described: CD45RA+ positively selected. V and J are TRBV9 and TRBJ1-1; 8 bases are shared with TRBD1. This clonotype originated in a man aged 30-40 years in good health. The CDR3 protein is CASSVGQGTYTEAFF. In nucleotides, the CDR3 is TGTGCCAGCAGCGTAGGACAGGGGACTTACACTGAAGCTTTCTTT.